This record concerns one T cell receptor beta chain sequence. Repertoires were generated with immunoSEQ multiplex PCR, while TCRdb's copy carries only in-frame clones and drops some. The profile shows approximately 74,000 clones, around 82% of them singletons. This sample stems from a study of cytotoxic CD8 clonotypes in ibrutinib-treated CLL. Per the germline V gene, CDR1 is SGHTA and CDR2 is FQGNSA. The V end lost 5 bases, the J end lost 0 bases, and 13 bases lay between the germline ends. The CDR3 is made up of 16 amino acids. The chain uses TRBV7-2 and TRBJ2-2; a possible D gene is TRBD1 (6 bases). This clonotype was obtained from a human donor with chronic lymphocytic leukemia. The source was PBMCs, collected at disease progression, from a patient treated with ibrutinib. For the CDR3, the DNA is TGTGCCAGCAGCAAGAGGGGACAAGCGAACACCGGGGAGCTGTTTTTT. It specifies CASSKRGQANTGELFF.